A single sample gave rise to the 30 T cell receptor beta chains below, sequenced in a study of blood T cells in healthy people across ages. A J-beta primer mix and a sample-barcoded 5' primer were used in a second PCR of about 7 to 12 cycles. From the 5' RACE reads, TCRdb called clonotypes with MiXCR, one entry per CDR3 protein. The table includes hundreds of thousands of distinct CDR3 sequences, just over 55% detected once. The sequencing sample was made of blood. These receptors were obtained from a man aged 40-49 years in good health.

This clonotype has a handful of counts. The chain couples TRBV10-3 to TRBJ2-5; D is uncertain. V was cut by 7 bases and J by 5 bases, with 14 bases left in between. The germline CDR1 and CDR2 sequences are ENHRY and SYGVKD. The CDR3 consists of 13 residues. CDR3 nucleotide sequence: TGTGCCATCACCACCGGGCCTGCGGAGACCCAGTACTTC. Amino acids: CAITTGPAETQYF.

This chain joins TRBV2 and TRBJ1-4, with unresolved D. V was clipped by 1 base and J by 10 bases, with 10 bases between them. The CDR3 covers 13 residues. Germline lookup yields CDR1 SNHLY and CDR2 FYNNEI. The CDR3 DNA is TGTGCCAGCAGTGAAGACACCAATATAAAACTGTTTTTT. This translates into CASSEDTNIKLFF.

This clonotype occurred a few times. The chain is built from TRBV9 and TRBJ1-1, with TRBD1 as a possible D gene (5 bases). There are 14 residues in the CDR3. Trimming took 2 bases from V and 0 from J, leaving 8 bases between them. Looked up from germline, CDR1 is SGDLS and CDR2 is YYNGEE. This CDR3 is CASSVGHLNTEAFF. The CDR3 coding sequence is TGTGCCAGCAGCGTTGGACACTTGAACACTGAAGCTTTCTTT. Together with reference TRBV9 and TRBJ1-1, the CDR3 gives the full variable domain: DSGVTQTPKHLITATGQRVTLRCSPRSGDLSVYWYQQSLDQGLQFLIQYYNGEERAKGNILERFSAQQFPDLHSELNLSSLELGDSALYFCASSVGHLNTEAFFGQGTRLTVV.

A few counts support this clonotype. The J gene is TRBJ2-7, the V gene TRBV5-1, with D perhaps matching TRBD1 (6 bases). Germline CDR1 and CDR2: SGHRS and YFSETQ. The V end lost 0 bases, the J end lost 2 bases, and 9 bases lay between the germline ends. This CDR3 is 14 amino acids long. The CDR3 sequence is CASSLDGQTYEQYF. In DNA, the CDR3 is TGCGCCAGCAGCTTGGACGGACAGACCTACGAGCAGTACTTC.

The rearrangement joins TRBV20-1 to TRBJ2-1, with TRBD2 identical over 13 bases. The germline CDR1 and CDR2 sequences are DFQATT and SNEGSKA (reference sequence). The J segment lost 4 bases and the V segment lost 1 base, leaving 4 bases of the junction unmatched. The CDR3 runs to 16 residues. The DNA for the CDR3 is TGCAGTGCTAGAGGACTAGCGGGAGGAGCATACAATGAGCAGTTCTTC. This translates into CSARGLAGGAYNEQFF.

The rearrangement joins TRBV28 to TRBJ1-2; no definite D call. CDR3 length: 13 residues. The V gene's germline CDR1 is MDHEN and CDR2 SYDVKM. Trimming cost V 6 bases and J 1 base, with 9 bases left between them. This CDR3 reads CASRPEDNYGYTF. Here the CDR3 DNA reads TGTGCCAGCAGGCCTGAGGATAACTATGGCTACACCTTC.

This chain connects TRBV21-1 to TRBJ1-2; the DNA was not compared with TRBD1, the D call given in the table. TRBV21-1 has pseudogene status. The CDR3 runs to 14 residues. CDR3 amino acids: CASSPLRANYGYTF. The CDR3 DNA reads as TGTGCCAGCAGTCCCCTTAGGGCTAACTATGGCTACACCTTC.

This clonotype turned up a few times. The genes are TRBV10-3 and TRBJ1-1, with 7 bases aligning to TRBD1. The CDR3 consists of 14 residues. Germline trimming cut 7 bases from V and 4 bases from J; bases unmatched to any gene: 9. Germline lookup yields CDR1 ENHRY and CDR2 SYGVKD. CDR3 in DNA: TGTGCCATCACGGTGGAGGGGGCGGCCACTGAAGCTTTCTTT. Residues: CAITVEGAATEAFF.

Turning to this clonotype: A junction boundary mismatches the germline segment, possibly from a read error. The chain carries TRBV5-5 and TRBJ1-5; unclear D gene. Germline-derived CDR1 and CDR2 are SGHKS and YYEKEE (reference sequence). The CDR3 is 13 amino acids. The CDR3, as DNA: TGTGCCAGCAGAGCCCGACCCGATCAGACCCAGCATTTT. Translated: CASRARPDQTQHF.

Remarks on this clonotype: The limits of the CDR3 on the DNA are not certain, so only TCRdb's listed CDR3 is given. The CDR3: CSAYRGRTEAFFGQGTIYF. The gene calls are TRBV20-1 and TRBJ1-3; the DNA was not compared with TRBD1, the D call given in the table. The length of the CDR3 is 19 amino acids, counting both ends. The V gene's germline CDR1 is DFQATT and CDR2 SNEGSKA (reference sequence).

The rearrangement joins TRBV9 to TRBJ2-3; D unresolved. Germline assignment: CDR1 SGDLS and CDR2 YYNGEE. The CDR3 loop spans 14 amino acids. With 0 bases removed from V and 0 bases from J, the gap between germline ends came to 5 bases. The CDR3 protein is CASSVESSTDTQYF. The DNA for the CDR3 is TGTGCCAGCAGCGTAGAGTCTAGCACAGATACGCAGTATTTT.

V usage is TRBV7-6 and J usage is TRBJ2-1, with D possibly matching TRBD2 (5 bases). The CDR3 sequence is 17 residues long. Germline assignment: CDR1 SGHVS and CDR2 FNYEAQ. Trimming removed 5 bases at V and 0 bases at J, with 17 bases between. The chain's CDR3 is CASSLSIAGSSYNEQFF. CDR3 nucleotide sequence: TGTGCCAGCAGCCTCTCGATCGCTGGGAGCTCCTACAATGAGCAGTTCTTC.

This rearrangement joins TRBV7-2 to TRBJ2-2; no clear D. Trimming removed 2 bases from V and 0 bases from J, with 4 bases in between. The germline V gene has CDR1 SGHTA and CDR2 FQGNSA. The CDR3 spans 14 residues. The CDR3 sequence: CASSLRANTGELFF. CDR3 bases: TGTGCCAGCAGCTTACGTGCGAACACCGGGGAGCTGTTTTTT. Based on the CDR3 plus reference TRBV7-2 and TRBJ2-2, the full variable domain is GAGVSQSPSNKVTEKGKDVELRCDPISGHTALYWYRQSLGQGLEFLIYFQGNSAPDKSGLPSDRFSAERTGGSVSTLTIQRTQQEDSAVYLCASSLRANTGELFFGEGSRLTVL.

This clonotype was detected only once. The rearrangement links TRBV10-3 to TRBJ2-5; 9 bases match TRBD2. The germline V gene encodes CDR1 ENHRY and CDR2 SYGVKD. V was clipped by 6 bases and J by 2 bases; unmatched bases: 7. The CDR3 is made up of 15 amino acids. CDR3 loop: CAIRSGGTTQETQYF. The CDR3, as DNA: TGTGCCATCAGGAGCGGGGGGACTACTCAAGAGACCCAGTACTTC.

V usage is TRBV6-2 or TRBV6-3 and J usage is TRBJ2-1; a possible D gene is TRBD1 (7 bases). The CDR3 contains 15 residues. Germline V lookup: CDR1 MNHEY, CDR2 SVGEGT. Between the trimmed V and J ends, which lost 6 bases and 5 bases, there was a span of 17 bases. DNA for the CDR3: TGTGCCAGCAGGGGCTTGGGCAGGGGGGACAATGAGCAGTTCTTC. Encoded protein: CASRGLGRGDNEQFF.

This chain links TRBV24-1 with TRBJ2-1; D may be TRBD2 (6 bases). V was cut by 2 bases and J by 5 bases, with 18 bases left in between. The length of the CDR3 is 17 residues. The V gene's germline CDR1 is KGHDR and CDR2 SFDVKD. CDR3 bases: TGTGCCACCAGTGATTCTGGGCCTACGGGAGACGACAATGAGCAGTTCTTC. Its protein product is CATSDSGPTGDDNEQFF.

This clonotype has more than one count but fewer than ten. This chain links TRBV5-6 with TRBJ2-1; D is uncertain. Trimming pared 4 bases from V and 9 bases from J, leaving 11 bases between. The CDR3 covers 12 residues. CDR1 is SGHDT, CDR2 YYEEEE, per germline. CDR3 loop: CASSPALSEQFF. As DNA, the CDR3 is TGTGCCAGCAGCCCCGCCCTTAGTGAGCAGTTCTTC.

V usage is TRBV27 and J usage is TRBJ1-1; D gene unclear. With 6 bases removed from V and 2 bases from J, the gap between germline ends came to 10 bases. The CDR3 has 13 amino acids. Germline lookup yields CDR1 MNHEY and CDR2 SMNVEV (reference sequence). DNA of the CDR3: TGTGCCAGCAGCTCTTCGATTAACACTGAAGCTTTCTTT. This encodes CASSSSINTEAFF.

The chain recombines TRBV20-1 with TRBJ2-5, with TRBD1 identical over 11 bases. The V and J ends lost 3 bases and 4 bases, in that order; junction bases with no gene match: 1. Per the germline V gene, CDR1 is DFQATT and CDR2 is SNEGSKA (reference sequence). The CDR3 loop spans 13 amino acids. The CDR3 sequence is CSARDRGPETQYF. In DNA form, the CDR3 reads TGCAGTGCTAGGGACAGGGGGCCAGAGACCCAGTACTTC.

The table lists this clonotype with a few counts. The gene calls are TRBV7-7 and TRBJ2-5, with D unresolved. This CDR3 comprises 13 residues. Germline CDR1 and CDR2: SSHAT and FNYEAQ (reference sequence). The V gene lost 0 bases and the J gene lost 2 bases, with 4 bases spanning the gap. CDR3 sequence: CASSLATQETQYF. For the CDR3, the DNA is TGTGCCAGCAGCTTAGCGACACAAGAGACCCAGTACTTC.

Here the CDR3 DNA reads TGTGCCACCAGTGATATGGGCAGCAGCACAGATACGCAGTATTTT. Its protein is CATSDMGSSTDTQYF. The chain recombines TRBV24-1 with TRBJ2-3; D gene unclear. Per germline, CDR1 KGHDR and CDR2 SFDVKD. The CDR3 has 15 amino acids. Trimming pared 3 bases from V and 0 bases from J, leaving 9 bases between.

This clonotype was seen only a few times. The CDR3 DNA reads TGTGCCAGCAGTTTAACCCTCGGACAGGCCTTTCGCTCAGATACGCAGTATTTT. As protein: CASSLTLGQAFRSDTQYF. The chain has TRBV28 and TRBJ2-3; 7 positions agree with TRBD1. The V gene's germline CDR1 is MDHEN and CDR2 SYDVKM. The length of the CDR3 is 18 residues. The J segment lost 4 bases and the V segment lost 2 bases, leaving 15 bases of the junction unmatched.

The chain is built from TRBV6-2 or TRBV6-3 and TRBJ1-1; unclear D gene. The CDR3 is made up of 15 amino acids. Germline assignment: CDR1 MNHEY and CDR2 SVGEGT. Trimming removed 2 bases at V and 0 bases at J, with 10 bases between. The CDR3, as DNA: TGTGCCAGCAGTTACGCGAACATTATGAACACTGAAGCTTTCTTT. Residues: CASSYANIMNTEAFF.

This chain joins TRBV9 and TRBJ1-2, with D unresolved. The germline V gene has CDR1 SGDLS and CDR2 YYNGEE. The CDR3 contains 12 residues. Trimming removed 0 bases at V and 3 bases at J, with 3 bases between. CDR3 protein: CASSVEDYGYTF. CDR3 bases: TGTGCCAGCAGCGTAGAAGACTATGGCTACACCTTC.

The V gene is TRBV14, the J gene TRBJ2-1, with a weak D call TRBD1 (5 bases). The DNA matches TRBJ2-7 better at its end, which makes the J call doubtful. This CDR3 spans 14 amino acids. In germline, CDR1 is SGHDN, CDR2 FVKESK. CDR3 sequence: CASSQQGRTNEQYF. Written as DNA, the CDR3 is TGTGCCAGCAGCCAACAGGGCAGGACAAATGAGCAGTACTTC.

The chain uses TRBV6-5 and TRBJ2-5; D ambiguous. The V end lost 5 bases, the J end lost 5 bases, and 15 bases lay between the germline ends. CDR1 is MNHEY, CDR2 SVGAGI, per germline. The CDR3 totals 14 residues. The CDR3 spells CASSDAILPETQYF. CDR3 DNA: TGTGCCAGCAGTGACGCAATTCTCCCTGAGACCCAGTACTTC.

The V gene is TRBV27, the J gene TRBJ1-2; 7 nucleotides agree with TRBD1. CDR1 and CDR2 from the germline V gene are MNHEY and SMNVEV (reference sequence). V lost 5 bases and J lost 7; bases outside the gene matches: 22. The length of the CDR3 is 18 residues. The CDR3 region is CASSDFDGGQSPRGGYTF. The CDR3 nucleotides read TGTGCCAGCAGTGATTTTGATGGGGGACAGAGCCCTAGGGGTGGCTACACCTTC.

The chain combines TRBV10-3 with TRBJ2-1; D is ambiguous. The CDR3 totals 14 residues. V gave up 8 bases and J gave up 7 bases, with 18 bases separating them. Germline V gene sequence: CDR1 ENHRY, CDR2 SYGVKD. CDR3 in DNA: TGTGCCATCGCTGGAGAAGGGCAGATGAATGAGCAGTTCTTC. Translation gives CAIAGEGQMNEQFF.

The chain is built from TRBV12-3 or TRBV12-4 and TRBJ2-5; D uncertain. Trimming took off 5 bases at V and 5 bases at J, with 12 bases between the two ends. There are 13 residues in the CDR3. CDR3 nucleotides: TGTGCCAGCAGTGATCTAATGCGGGAGACCCAGTACTTC. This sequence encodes CASSDLMRETQYF.

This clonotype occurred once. CDR3 region: CASSTGGAGWMNTEAFF. The CDR3 DNA follows: TGTGCCAGCAGCACAGGGGGGGCAGGATGGATGAACACTGAAGCTTTCTTT. This rearrangement joins TRBV7-9 to TRBJ1-1; TRBD1 agrees at 8 bases. This CDR3 has 17 residues. V gave up 5 bases and J gave up 0 bases; unmatched junction bases: 11. The germline V gene encodes CDR1 SEHNR and CDR2 FQNEAQ (reference sequence). Filled out from reference TRBV7-9 and TRBJ1-1, the complete variable domain reads DTGVSQNPRHKITKRGQNVTFRCDPISEHNRLYWYRQTLGQGPEFLTYFQNEAQLEKSRLLSDRFSAERPKGSFSTLEIQRTEQGDSAMYLCASSTGGAGWMNTEAFFGQGTRLTVV.